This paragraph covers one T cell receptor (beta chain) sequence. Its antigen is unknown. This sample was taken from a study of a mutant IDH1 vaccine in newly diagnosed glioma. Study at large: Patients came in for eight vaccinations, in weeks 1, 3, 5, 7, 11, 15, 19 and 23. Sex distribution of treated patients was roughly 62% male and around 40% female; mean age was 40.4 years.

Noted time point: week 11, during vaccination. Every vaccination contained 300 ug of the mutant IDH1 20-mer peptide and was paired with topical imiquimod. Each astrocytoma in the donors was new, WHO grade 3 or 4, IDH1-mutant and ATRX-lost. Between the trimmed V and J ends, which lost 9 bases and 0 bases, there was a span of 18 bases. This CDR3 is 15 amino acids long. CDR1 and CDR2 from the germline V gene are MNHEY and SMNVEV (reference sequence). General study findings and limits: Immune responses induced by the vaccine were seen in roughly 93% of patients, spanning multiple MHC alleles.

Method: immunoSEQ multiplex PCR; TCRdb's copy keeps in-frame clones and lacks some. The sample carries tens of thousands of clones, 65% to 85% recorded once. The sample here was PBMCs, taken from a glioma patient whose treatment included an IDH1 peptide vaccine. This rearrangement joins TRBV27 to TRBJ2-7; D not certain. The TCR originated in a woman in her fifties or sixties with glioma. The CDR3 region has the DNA TGTGCCAGTGGAACCCAGCAGGCCGGCTCCTACGAGCAGTACTTC. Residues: CASGTQQAGSYEQYF.